A single sample gave rise to the 20 T cell receptor beta chains below, sequenced in a study of T cell responses to AZD1222 COVID-19 vaccine. Clones were read by immunoSEQ multiplex PCR, and TCRdb kept only the in-frame ones, dropping some. The sample has 120,000 or so clones; about nine tenths are singletons. The specimen was peripheral blood, collected on day 0 of AZD1222 vaccination. These receptors all stem from an adult in good health.

Of note for this clone: The same CDR3 can be traced to other DNA sequences in this sample. V is TRBV18 and J is TRBJ1-6, with 9 bases identical to TRBD1. V was clipped by 3 bases and J by 7 bases; unmatched bases: 4. There are 15 residues in the CDR3. Per the germline V gene, CDR1 is KGHSH and CDR2 is LQKENI. The CDR3 loop is CASSPRTGENSPLHF. CDR3 sequence (DNA): TGTGCCAGCTCACCGCGGACAGGGGAAAATTCACCCCTCCACTTT.

This sequence joins TRBV10-3 and TRBJ2-7, with TRBD1 matching 9 bases. V lost 6 bases to trimming and J lost 7 bases; unmatched junction nucleotides: 7. This CDR3 has 13 amino acids. Germline V gene lookup returns CDR1 ENHRY and CDR2 SYGVKD. The CDR3: CAISRDREGEQYF. In DNA form, the CDR3 reads TGTGCCATCAGCCGGGACAGGGAAGGGGAGCAGTACTTC.

The CDR3 DNA sequence: TGTGCCAGCAGCACCGCAGGGGAGAACACTGAAGCTTTCTTT. This gives the protein CASSTAGENTEAFF. This chain connects TRBV7-8 to TRBJ1-1; perhaps TRBD1 as D (6 bases). The CDR3 length is 14 residues. Between the trimmed V and J ends, which lost 5 bases and 1 base, there was a span of 11 bases. From germline, CDR1 is SGHVS and CDR2 FQNEAQ.

CDR3 in amino acids: CASDRGLTGELFF. The DNA for the CDR3 is TGTGCCAGTGACAGGGGGCTTACCGGGGAGCTGTTTTTT. The V call is TRBV19, the J call TRBJ2-2; 10 bases are shared with TRBD1. After removal of 8 bases from V and 5 bases from J, the junction contained 2 bases not matched to a gene. This CDR3 has 13 amino acids. CDR1 is LNHDA, CDR2 SQIVND, per germline (reference sequence).

The chain employs TRBV11-2 and TRBJ2-3, with TRBD2 matching over 13 bases. V was pared by 6 bases and J by 6 bases, with 9 bases of the junction left unmatched. Germline CDR1 and CDR2: SGHAT and FQNNGV. The CDR3 runs to 16 residues. The CDR3 DNA follows: TGTGCCAGCAGTACAGGGACTAGCGGGATGATGGATACGCAGTATTTT. Translated, it gives CASSTGTSGMMDTQYF.

The chain combines TRBV20-1 with TRBJ1-6; D gene ambiguous. Germline CDR1 is DFQATT and CDR2 is SNEGSKA (reference sequence). V shed 3 bases and J shed 7 bases, with 13 bases lying between them. The CDR3 runs 14 residues. CDR3 region: CSASSGLPNSPLHF. CDR3 nucleotide sequence: TGCAGTGCTAGTTCGGGGTTACCCAATTCACCCCTCCACTTT.

The chain carries TRBV9 and TRBJ2-3; 8 nucleotides align to TRBD1. V gave up 3 bases and J gave up 3 bases; unmatched junction bases: 6. Germline V gene lookup returns CDR1 SGDLS and CDR2 YYNGEE. CDR3 length equals 15 residues. The DNA of the CDR3 is TGTGCCAGCAGCGAACGACAGGGGATTACAGATACGCAGTATTTT. This gives the protein CASSERQGITDTQYF.

This chain links TRBV6-2 or TRBV6-3 with TRBJ2-1; tentative D call: TRBD2 (5 bases). Germline lookup yields CDR1 MNHEY and CDR2 SVGEGT. V lost 5 bases, J lost 3 bases, and 14 bases lay in between. The CDR3 length is 15 residues. This CDR3 is CASSGRTAGYNEQFF. Written as DNA, the CDR3 is TGTGCCAGCAGTGGACGTACCGCGGGCTACAATGAGCAGTTCTTC.

This chain's CDR3 is CASSLDGLSGNTIYF. In DNA form, the CDR3 reads TGTGCCAGCAGCTTAGACGGCCTCTCTGGAAACACCATATATTTT. J is TRBJ1-3 and V is TRBV7-9, with D hard to call. V lost 1 base and J 0 bases, leaving 7 bases between the germline ends. Germline V CDR1 and CDR2: SEHNR, FQNEAQ (reference sequence). The CDR3 spans 15 residues.

Note on this clone: This sample also contains other DNA sequences that code for the same CDR3. V gene TRBV18 combines with J gene TRBJ2-2, with TRBD2 identical over 9 bases. In germline, CDR1 is KGHSH, CDR2 LQKENI. The CDR3 sequence is 16 residues long. The V gene end was trimmed by 0 bases and the J gene end by 5 bases; junction bases not matched to a gene: 4. The CDR3 loop is CASSPPSGRETGELFF. The CDR3 nucleotides read TGTGCCAGCTCACCACCTAGCGGGAGAGAGACCGGGGAGCTGTTTTTT.

CDR3 amino acids: CASSDGRVVHEQFF. The CDR3 DNA reads as TGTGCCAGCAGCGACGGTAGGGTGGTCCATGAGCAGTTCTTC. The chain combines TRBV7-9 with TRBJ2-1; the D is unclear. Per germline, CDR1 SEHNR and CDR2 FQNEAQ (reference sequence). V lost 5 bases to trimming and J lost 8 bases, with 16 bases between them. CDR3 size: 14 residues. Using reference TRBV7-9 and TRBJ2-1 for the parts outside the CDR3, the full variable domain is DTGVSQNPRHKITKRGQNVTFRCDPISEHNRLYWYRQTLGQGPEFLTYFQNEAQLEKSRLLSDRFSAERPKGSFSTLEIQRTEQGDSAMYLCASSDGRVVHEQFFGPGTRLTVL.

V is TRBV29-1 and J is TRBJ2-3; the D is unclear. The CDR3 covers 11 residues. CDR1 is SQVTM, CDR2 ANQGSEA, per germline. Trimming pared 7 bases from V and 2 bases from J, leaving 7 bases between. CDR3 in amino acids: CSGGDTDTQYF. In DNA, the CDR3 is TGCAGCGGAGGCGACACAGATACGCAGTATTTT.

The V call is TRBV4-3, the J call TRBJ1-2, with 8 bases aligning to TRBD1. CDR3 size: 15 residues. Looked up from germline, CDR1 is LGHNA and CDR2 is YSLEER. V shed 2 bases, J shed 5 bases, and the junction held 7 bases outside the gene matches. The CDR3, as DNA: TGCGCCAGCAGCCAAACCTGGACAGGGCAGTATGGCTACACCTTC. Protein: CASSQTWTGQYGYTF.

The rearrangement links TRBV24-1 to TRBJ2-1; 11 nucleotides match TRBD2. The CDR3 has 16 amino acids. Germline V lookup: CDR1 KGHDR, CDR2 SFDVKD. V dropped 5 bases and J dropped 9; count of bases not matched to a gene: 11. The CDR3 region has the DNA TGTGCCACCAGTGCCACGGATAGCGGGAGGGCCCTTGAGCAGTTCTTC. Its translation is CATSATDSGRALEQFF.

Here the CDR3 reads CASSSWTSGIYNEQFF. CDR3 DNA: TGTGCCAGCAGCTCATGGACTAGCGGGATTTACAATGAGCAGTTCTTC. V usage is TRBV7-8 and J usage is TRBJ2-1; 12 bases are shared with TRBD2. Per germline, CDR1 SGHVS and CDR2 FQNEAQ. This CDR3 is built from 16 residues. J gave up 4 bases and V 4 bases, and 5 bases lay outside the gene matches. Full variable domain (outside the CDR3, taken from reference TRBV7-8 and TRBJ2-1): GAGVSQSPRYKVAKRGQDVALRCDPISGHVSLFWYQQALGQGPEFLTYFQNEAQLDKSGLPSDRFFAERPEGSVSTLKIQRTQQEDSAVYLCASSSWTSGIYNEQFFGPGTRLTVL.

The chain recombines TRBV9 with TRBJ2-3; 7 nucleotides agree with TRBD2. V lost 1 base and J lost 3; bases outside the gene matches: 5. The germline CDR1 and CDR2 sequences are SGDLS and YYNGEE. This CDR3 has 15 amino acids. The CDR3 loop reads CASSVLAGLTDTQYF. In DNA, the CDR3 is TGTGCCAGCAGCGTATTAGCGGGCTTGACAGATACGCAGTATTTT.

The chain recombines TRBV7-3 with TRBJ2-5, with 8 bases lining up with TRBD1. Trimming cost V 4 bases and J 4 bases; bases outside gene matches: 5. Germline CDR1 is SGHTA and CDR2 is FQGTGA. The CDR3 is 14 residues long. The CDR3 protein is CASSYQGAGETQYF. CDR3 DNA: TGTGCCAGCAGCTACCAGGGGGCAGGAGAGACCCAGTACTTC. Based on the CDR3 plus reference TRBV7-3 and TRBJ2-5, the full variable domain is GAGVSQTPSNKVTEKGKYVELRCDPISGHTALYWYRQSLGQGPEFLIYFQGTGAADDSGLPNDRFFAVRPEGSVSTLKIQRTERGDSAVYLCASSYQGAGETQYFGPGTRLLVL.

The chain combines TRBV18 with TRBJ1-2; D gene uncertain. Trimming stripped 4 bases from V and 4 bases from J, with 10 bases between. Germline V gene lookup returns CDR1 KGHSH and CDR2 LQKENI. The length of the CDR3 is 13 residues. CDR3 DNA sequence: TGTGCCAGCTCACTGGACGCAAGCTATGGCTACACCTTC. Amino acids: CASSLDASYGYTF.

The CDR3 protein is CASSPRTGEGETQYF. Written as DNA, the CDR3 is TGTGCCAGCAGCCCGCGGACAGGGGAAGGAGAGACCCAGTACTTC. The genes are TRBV3-1 (or the pseudogene TRBV3-2) and TRBJ2-5; TRBD1 matches 9 bases. CDR1 is LGHDT and CDR2 is YNNKEL in the germline V gene (reference sequence). This CDR3 is 15 amino acids long. Trimming removed 4 bases from V and 4 bases from J; junction bases left unmatched: 7.

The rearrangement joins TRBV30 to TRBJ2-7; no clear D gene. Germline-derived CDR1 and CDR2 are GTSNPN and SVGIG (reference sequence). V was pared by 0 bases and J by 1 base, with 7 bases between. The CDR3 is made up of 13 amino acids. CDR3 coding DNA: TGTGCCTGGAGTGTATCGGCTTCCTACGAGCAGTACTTC. Translation gives CAWSVSASYEQYF.